This TCR beta chain was documented in a study of T cell responses to AZD1222 COVID-19 vaccine. Trimming stripped 0 bases from V and 2 bases from J, with 16 bases between. CDR1 and CDR2 (germline): SGHTA, FQGNSA. This CDR3 spans 17 amino acids. Profiling relied on immunoSEQ multiplex PCR, and the TCRdb table lists in-frame clones only, not all of them. The sample shows about 260,000 clones, 93% of them seen only once. This sequence joins TRBV7-2 and TRBJ1-2; D may be TRBD1 (5 bases). The TCR originated in an adult in good health. The sample here was peripheral blood, taken on day 0 of AZD1222 vaccination. CDR3 residues: CASSLAWGGSSNYGYTF. CDR3 nucleotide sequence: TGTGCCAGCAGCTTAGCGTGGGGGGGGTCCTCAAACTATGGCTACACCTTC.